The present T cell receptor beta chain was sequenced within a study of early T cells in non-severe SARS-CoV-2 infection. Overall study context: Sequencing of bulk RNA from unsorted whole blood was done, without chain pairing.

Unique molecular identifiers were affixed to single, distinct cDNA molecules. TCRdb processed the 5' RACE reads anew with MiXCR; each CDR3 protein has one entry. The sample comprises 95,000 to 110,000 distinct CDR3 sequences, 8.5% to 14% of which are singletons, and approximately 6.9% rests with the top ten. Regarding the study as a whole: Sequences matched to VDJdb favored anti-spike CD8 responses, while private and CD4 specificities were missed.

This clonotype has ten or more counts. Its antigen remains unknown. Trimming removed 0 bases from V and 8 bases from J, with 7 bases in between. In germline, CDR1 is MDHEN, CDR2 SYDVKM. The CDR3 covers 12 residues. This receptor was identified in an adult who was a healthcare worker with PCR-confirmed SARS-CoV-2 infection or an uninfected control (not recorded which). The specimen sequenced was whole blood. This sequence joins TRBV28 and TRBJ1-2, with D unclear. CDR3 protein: CASSLWAGGYTF. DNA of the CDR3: TGTGCCAGCAGTTTATGGGCTGGCGGCTACACCTTC.